The clone carrying this T cell receptor beta chain came up many times. These data come from a study of prognosis after radiotherapy for stage I lung cancer. Two rounds of multiplex PCR amplified TCR beta CDR3 from genomic DNA. During first-round PCR, primers specific to each TRBV and TRBJ gene were used. Using its own MiXCR run on the multiplex PCR reads, TCRdb lists one record per CDR3 protein. The top ten hold under 10% of the sample, which has 59,000 or so distinct CDR3 sequences, around a quarter seen once. The starting material was PBMCs, obtained before or after stereotactic body radiation therapy (not recorded which). The sequence was collected from a donor aged 50 or older with non-small cell lung cancer.

CDR3 amino acids: CASRQGAGGYEQYF. Here the CDR3 DNA reads TGTGCCAGCAGACAGGGGGCAGGGGGCTACGAGCAGTACTTC. V gene TRBV11-2 combines with J gene TRBJ2-7, with 9 bases matching TRBD1. Losses at the gene ends were 6 bases for V and 3 bases for J; bases not matched to a gene: 6. CDR3 length: 14 amino acids. CDR1 and CDR2 from the germline V gene are SGHAT and FQNNGV.